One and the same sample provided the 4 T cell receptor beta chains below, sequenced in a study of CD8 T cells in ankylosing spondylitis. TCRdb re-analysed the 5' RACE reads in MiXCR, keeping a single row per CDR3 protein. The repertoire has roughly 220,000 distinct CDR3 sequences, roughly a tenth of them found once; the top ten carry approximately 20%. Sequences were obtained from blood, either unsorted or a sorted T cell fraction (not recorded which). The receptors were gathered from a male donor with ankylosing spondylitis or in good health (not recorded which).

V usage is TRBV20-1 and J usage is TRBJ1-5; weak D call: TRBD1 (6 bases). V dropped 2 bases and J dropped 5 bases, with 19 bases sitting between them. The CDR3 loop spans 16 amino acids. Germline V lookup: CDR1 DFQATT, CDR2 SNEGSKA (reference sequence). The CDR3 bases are TGCAGTGCTAGAAAGAGACAGGAGGGAGTCGATCAGCCCCAGCATTTT. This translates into CSARKRQEGVDQPQHF.

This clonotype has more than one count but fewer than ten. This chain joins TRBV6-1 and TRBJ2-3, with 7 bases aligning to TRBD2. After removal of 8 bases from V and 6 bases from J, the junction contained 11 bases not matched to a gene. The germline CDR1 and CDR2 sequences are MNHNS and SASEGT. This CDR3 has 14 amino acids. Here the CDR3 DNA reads TGTGCCAGCGACCGAGGACTAGTTGCGGATACGCAGTATTTT. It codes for CASDRGLVADTQYF.

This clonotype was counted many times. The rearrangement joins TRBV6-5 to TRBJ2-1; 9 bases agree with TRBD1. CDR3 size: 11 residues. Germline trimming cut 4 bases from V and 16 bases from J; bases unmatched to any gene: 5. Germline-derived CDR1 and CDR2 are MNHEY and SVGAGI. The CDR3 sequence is CASSSGTGQFF. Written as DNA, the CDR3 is TGTGCCAGCAGTTCCGGGACAGGGCAATTCTTC.

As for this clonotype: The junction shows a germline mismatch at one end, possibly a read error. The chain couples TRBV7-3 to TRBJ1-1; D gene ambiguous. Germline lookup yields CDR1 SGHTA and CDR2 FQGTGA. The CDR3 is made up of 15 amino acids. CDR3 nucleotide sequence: TGTGCCAGCAGCGTATACAGATTGGGGAACACTGAAGCTCTCTTT. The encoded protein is CASSVYRLGNTEALF.